The 26 T cell receptor beta chains below were found in one sample sequenced in a study of blood T cell repertoires in COVID-19. Sequencing was performed with immunoSEQ multiplex PCR; in TCRdb, only in-frame clones are kept and a portion is missing. The sample lists about 130,000 clones, approximately 87% occurring once. The sequenced material came from peripheral blood. The receptors come from a woman aged 60 to 75 with acute or convalescent COVID-19.

The rearrangement links TRBV19 to TRBJ1-6, with D perhaps matching TRBD1 (6 bases). V dropped 5 bases and J dropped 6 bases, with 26 bases sitting between them. CDR1 and CDR2 (germline): LNHDA, SQIVND (reference sequence). This CDR3 has 19 residues. CDR3: CASSPLNPRGATGNSPLHF. The CDR3 nucleotides are TGTGCCAGTAGTCCTCTCAATCCCCGGGGGGCCACGGGTAATTCACCCCTCCACTTT.

The V and J genes are TRBV19 and TRBJ1-5, with 7 bases matching TRBD1. Germline V gene sequence: CDR1 LNHDA, CDR2 SQIVND (reference sequence). The CDR3 has 12 residues. V trimming: 5 bases; J trimming: 10 bases; junction bases outside the gene matches: 5. In nucleotides, the CDR3 is TGTGCCAGTAGTCCCCGACAGGGACCCCAGCATTTT. It translates to CASSPRQGPQHF.

This clone was found a few times. The chain couples TRBV7-9 to TRBJ1-4; TRBD1 aligns across 9 bases. V lost 4 bases and J lost 8; bases outside the gene matches: 8. The CDR3 spans 15 residues. Germline V lookup: CDR1 SEHNR, CDR2 FQNEAQ (reference sequence). Here the CDR3 DNA reads TGTGCCAGCAGCTCCTCCGGGACAGGGCCCGAAAAACTGTTTTTT. It translates to CASSSSGTGPEKLFF.

This clone occurred once. This chain links TRBV10-2 with TRBJ2-5; D is possibly TRBD2 (6 bases). With 2 bases removed from V and 5 bases from J, the gap between germline ends came to 12 bases. Looked up from germline, CDR1 is WSHSY and CDR2 is SAAADI. The CDR3 contains 14 residues. DNA of the CDR3: TGCGCCAGCAGTGAGGATCTAGCGTATGAGACCCAGTACTTC. Its translation is CASSEDLAYETQYF.

J is TRBJ2-1 and V is TRBV2, with 9 bases lining up with TRBD2. CDR3 size: 18 residues. The trim removed 5 bases at V and 0 bases at J, leaving 11 bases unmatched. Germline values: CDR1 SNHLY, CDR2 FYNNEI. In DNA, the CDR3 is TGTGCCAGCAGTTGGCTAGCGGGGTCAGGTAGCTCCTACAATGAGCAGTTCTTC. Translated, it gives CASSWLAGSGSSYNEQFF. The whole variable domain, filled in from reference TRBV2 and TRBJ2-1, reads EPEVTQTPSHQVTQMGQEVILRCVPISNHLYFYWYRQILGQKVEFLVSFYNNEISEKSEIFDDQFSVERPDGSNFTLKIRSTKLEDSAMYFCASSWLAGSGSSYNEQFFGPGTRLTVL.

This clone was recorded once. The chain uses TRBV5-5 and TRBJ1-4; perhaps TRBD1 as D (6 bases). The V end lost 4 bases, the J end lost 6 bases, and 16 bases lay between the germline ends. The CDR3 has 15 residues. The V gene's germline CDR1 is SGHKS and CDR2 YYEKEE (reference sequence). The CDR3 loop is CASSMLGQPYEKLFF. In DNA form, the CDR3 reads TGTGCCAGCAGCATGCTCGGACAGCCTTATGAAAAACTGTTTTTT.

V gene TRBV19 combines with J gene TRBJ2-3, with 9 bases aligning to TRBD1. This CDR3 has 15 amino acids. Germline lookup yields CDR1 LNHDA and CDR2 SQIVND (reference sequence). After removal of 1 base from V and 4 bases from J, the junction contained 3 bases not matched to a gene. The CDR3 loop is CASSIGTGAADTQYF. In DNA form, the CDR3 reads TGTGCCAGTAGTATAGGGACAGGGGCGGCAGATACGCAGTATTTT.

CDR3 region: CASSYGTLQANYGYTF. CDR3 DNA: TGTGCCAGCAGTTATGGGACACTGCAGGCTAACTATGGCTACACCTTC. The chain uses TRBV6-5 and TRBJ1-2; D may be TRBD1 (6 bases). Germline V gives CDR1 MNHEY, CDR2 SVGAGI. This CDR3 has 16 amino acids. V was cut by 3 bases and J by 0 bases, with 14 bases left in between.

The CDR3 bases are TGTGCCAGCAGTTTAGGATGGAGCGAAGGCTACACCTTC. Translating it yields CASSLGWSEGYTF. This chain joins TRBV12-3 or TRBV12-4 and TRBJ1-2; D is unresolved. CDR3 length: 13 amino acids. V dropped 1 base and J dropped 8 bases, with 11 bases sitting between them.

J is TRBJ2-5 and V is TRBV11-3; tentative D call: TRBD2 (5 bases). This CDR3 is built from 13 residues. From germline, CDR1 is SGHNT and CDR2 YENEEA. Between the trimmed V and J ends, which lost 4 bases and 4 bases, there was a span of 10 bases. The DNA of the CDR3 is TGTGCCAGCAGCTCCTGGACTGGAGAGACCCAGTACTTC. This codes for CASSSWTGETQYF.

This clone has a single count. The V gene is TRBV20-1, the J gene TRBJ2-1; D gene uncertain. Germline V gene sequence: CDR1 DFQATT, CDR2 SNEGSKA (reference sequence). The CDR3 loop spans 19 amino acids. Trimming took off 3 bases at V and 5 bases at J, with 29 bases between the two ends. The CDR3 nucleotides read TGCAGTGCTAGTTCCTCCGAGGTGAGCCCTAGGCTTACCCACAATGAGCAGTTCTTC. Its translation: CSASSSEVSPRLTHNEQFF.

The chain links TRBV11-2 to TRBJ2-1; 9 positions agree with TRBD2. CDR1 and CDR2 (germline): SGHAT, FQNNGV. J gave up 6 bases and V 1 base, and 10 bases lay outside the gene matches. The CDR3 sequence is 17 residues long. The CDR3 loop is CASSLGEGLAILNEQFF. In DNA, the CDR3 is TGTGCCAGCAGCTTAGGGGAGGGACTAGCTATCCTCAATGAGCAGTTCTTC.

This rearrangement joins TRBV19 to TRBJ1-4, with 9 bases fitting TRBD1. V trimming: 3 bases; J trimming: 0 bases; junction bases outside the gene matches: 5. Germline-derived CDR1 and CDR2 are LNHDA and SQIVND (reference sequence). CDR3 size: 17 residues. The CDR3 nucleotides read TGTGCCAGTAGTATCCGGGACAGGGCGACAACTAATGAAAAACTGTTTTTT. It yields the protein CASSIRDRATTNEKLFF. Full variable domain (remainder filled in from reference TRBV19 and TRBJ1-4): DGGITQSPKYLFRKEGQNVTLSCEQNLNHDAMYWYRQDPGQGLRLIYYSQIVNDFQKGDIAEGYSVSREKKESFPLTVTSAQKNPTAFYLCASSIRDRATTNEKLFFGSGTQLSVL.

This clone was found a few times. This rearrangement joins TRBV11-3 to TRBJ2-1; TRBD2 agrees at 8 bases. CDR3 size: 17 residues. Germline V lookup: CDR1 SGHNT, CDR2 YENEEA. The ends lost 6 bases at V and 0 bases at J; junction bases unmatched: 10. The DNA of the CDR3 is TGTGCCAGCAGTTCTAGAACGGGAGGGAACTCCTACAATGAGCAGTTCTTC. Translation gives CASSSRTGGNSYNEQFF. Full variable domain (remainder filled in from reference TRBV11-3 and TRBJ2-1): EAGVVQSPRYKIIEKKQPVAFWCNPISGHNTLYWYLQNLGQGPELLIRYENEEAVDDSQLPKDRFSAERLKGVDSTLKIQPAELGDSAVYLCASSSRTGGNSYNEQFFGPGTRLTVL.

The gene calls are TRBV6-7 and TRBJ1-1; 7 nucleotides match TRBD1. TRBV6-7 is annotated as an ORF whose role is uncertain. The trim removed 4 bases at V and 5 bases at J, leaving 10 bases unmatched. This CDR3 contains 15 residues. CDR3 coding DNA: TGTGCCAGCAGTTTTAACAGGGGTTTGGAGACTGAAGCTTTCTTT. Its protein product is CASSFNRGLETEAFF.

The V gene is TRBV7-9, the J gene TRBJ2-5; D perhaps matches TRBD1 (5 bases). This CDR3 region has 16 residues. Deletions cut 5 bases from V and 4 bases from J, with 20 bases between. In germline, CDR1 is SEHNR, CDR2 FQNEAQ (reference sequence). The CDR3 is CASSLLLGRNGETQYF. The CDR3 DNA reads TGTGCCAGCAGCCTACTCCTGGGGCGGAATGGAGAGACCCAGTACTTC.

V usage is TRBV7-8 and J usage is TRBJ1-1; the D gene is possibly TRBD1 (5 bases). CDR1 is SGHVS and CDR2 is FQNEAQ in the germline V gene. V shed 5 bases and J shed 0 bases, with 22 bases lying between them. The CDR3 spans 18 residues. Here the CDR3 DNA reads TGTGCCAGCAGCCCCAGAATCAGGGATCGTCGGATGAACACTGAAGCTTTCTTT. Protein sequence: CASSPRIRDRRMNTEAFF.

The chain links TRBV7-3 to TRBJ1-2; D is possibly TRBD1 (6 bases). The CDR3 runs to 14 residues. V was shortened by 0 bases and J by 11 bases, with 16 bases between the two germline ends. Germline V gives CDR1 SGHTA, CDR2 FQGTGA. The CDR3 DNA reads as TGTGCCAGCAGCTTAACGACAGGCAACGCTCTATACACCTTC. Amino acids: CASSLTTGNALYTF.

The J gene is TRBJ2-5, the V gene TRBV19; 11 bases fit TRBD2. The CDR3 contains 15 residues. Germline V CDR1 and CDR2: LNHDA, SQIVND (reference sequence). After removal of 6 bases from V and 5 bases from J, the junction contained 8 bases not matched to a gene. CDR3 in amino acids: CASSTGLAGGETQYF. For the CDR3, the DNA is TGTGCCAGTAGCACCGGACTAGCGGGTGGTGAGACCCAGTACTTC.

The chain couples TRBV10-2 to TRBJ1-2; 9 bases agree with TRBD1. Germline V gene lookup returns CDR1 WSHSY and CDR2 SAAADI. The CDR3 sequence is 13 residues long. V lost 7 bases to trimming and J lost 2 bases; unmatched junction nucleotides: 2. This chain's CDR3 is CASTGQGNYGYTF. CDR3 DNA: TGCGCCAGCACCGGACAGGGGAACTATGGCTACACCTTC.

The chain joins TRBV19 to TRBJ2-5; the match to TRBD1 covers 11 bases. Germline V gene lookup returns CDR1 LNHDA and CDR2 SQIVND (reference sequence). The V gene end was trimmed by 2 bases and the J gene end by 6 bases; junction bases not matched to a gene: 2. The CDR3 is 14 amino acids. For the CDR3, the DNA is TGTGCCAGTAGTATAAGGGACAGGGGGAAGACCCAGTACTTC. This gives the protein CASSIRDRGKTQYF. The full variable domain, rest sourced from reference TRBV19 and TRBJ2-5, is DGGITQSPKYLFRKEGQNVTLSCEQNLNHDAMYWYRQDPGQGLRLIYYSQIVNDFQKGDIAEGYSVSREKKESFPLTVTSAQKNPTAFYLCASSIRDRGKTQYFGPGTRLLVL.

The chain has TRBV2 and TRBJ1-4, with D tentatively TRBD1 (6 bases). The CDR3 contains 12 residues. V lost 3 bases and J lost 11, with 10 bases in between. Germline CDR1 and CDR2: SNHLY and FYNNEI. The DNA for the CDR3 is TGTGCCAGCAGTGATAGGGGGAACAAACTGTTTTTT. Its protein is CASSDRGNKLFF.

The rearrangement links TRBV29-1 to TRBJ2-2; TRBD2 matches 8 bases. This CDR3 is built from 14 residues. Germline V CDR1 and CDR2: SQVTM, ANQGSEA. V dropped 4 bases and J dropped 3; count of bases not matched to a gene: 4. The DNA of the CDR3 is TGCAGCGTTGGTCTAGCGGGTGACACCGGGGAGCTGTTTTTT. Translation: CSVGLAGDTGELFF.

The V call is TRBV4-1, the J call TRBJ2-1, with D possibly being TRBD1 (5 bases). This CDR3 spans 13 amino acids. V was trimmed by 3 bases and J by 4 bases, leaving 7 bases between them. Germline CDR1 and CDR2: MGHRA and YSYEKL. As DNA, the CDR3 is TGCGCCAGCAGCCATCGACAGTACAATGAGCAGTTCTTC. Its translation: CASSHRQYNEQFF.

This chain connects TRBV7-8 to TRBJ1-4, with D uncertain. The CDR3 sequence is 19 residues long. Trimming left V 4 bases short and J 0 bases short, with 21 bases between. Looked up from germline, CDR1 is SGHVS and CDR2 is FQNEAQ. This CDR3 reads CASSSLIAGFGSTNEKLFF. CDR3 nucleotide sequence: TGTGCCAGCAGCTCACTAATAGCGGGGTTTGGCTCAACTAATGAAAAACTGTTTTTT. The full variable domain, completed using reference TRBV7-8 and TRBJ1-4, is GAGVSQSPRYKVAKRGQDVALRCDPISGHVSLFWYQQALGQGPEFLTYFQNEAQLDKSGLPSDRFFAERPEGSVSTLKIQRTQQEDSAVYLCASSSLIAGFGSTNEKLFFGSGTQLSVL.

This chain joins TRBV2 and TRBJ2-3; D may be TRBD2 (5 bases). The CDR3 spans 16 residues. Trimming took 6 bases from V and 4 from J, leaving 20 bases between them. CDR1 is SNHLY and CDR2 is FYNNEI in the germline V gene. The DNA of the CDR3 is TGTGCCAGCAGCTACGCGGGTAATCCCGGTGCAGATACGCAGTATTTT. It translates to CASSYAGNPGADTQYF.